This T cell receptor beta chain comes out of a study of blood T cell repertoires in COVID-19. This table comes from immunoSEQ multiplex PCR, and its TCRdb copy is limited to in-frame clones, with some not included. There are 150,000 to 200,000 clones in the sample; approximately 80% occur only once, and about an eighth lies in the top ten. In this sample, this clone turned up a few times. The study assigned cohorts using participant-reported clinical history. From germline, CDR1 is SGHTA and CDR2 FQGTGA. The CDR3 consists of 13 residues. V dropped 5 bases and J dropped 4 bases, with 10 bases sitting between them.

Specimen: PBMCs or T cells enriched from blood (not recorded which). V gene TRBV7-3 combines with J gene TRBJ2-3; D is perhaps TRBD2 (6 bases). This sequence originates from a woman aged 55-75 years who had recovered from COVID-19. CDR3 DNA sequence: TGTGCCAGCAGCCCCGAGCGGGCAGATACGCAGTATTTT. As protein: CASSPERADTQYF.